The next 11 T cell receptor beta chains were all read from a single sample in a study of cytomegalovirus exposure and HLA in healthy donors. Use of 60 Vbeta and 13 Jbeta primers characterized the PCR. Sequenced by immunoSEQ multiplex PCR; TCRdb stores in-frame clones only, minus some. The sample records approximately 150,000 clones, over 80% being singletons. What was sequenced was PBMCs. Every receptor here comes from a woman in her 30s in good health and CMV-seronegative.

This clone was detected once. The CDR3 region is CATSERRALYGYTF. DNA for the CDR3: TGTGCCACCAGCGAGAGGCGAGCCCTCTATGGCTACACCTTC. The genes are TRBV15 and TRBJ1-2; no clear D. Germline CDR1 and CDR2: LNHNV and YYDKDF (reference sequence). Between the trimmed V and J ends, which lost 5 bases and 4 bases, there was a span of 14 bases. The CDR3 loop spans 14 amino acids.

This clone appeared a single time. The rearrangement joins TRBV7-3 to TRBJ1-1; D call uncertain. Germline loops: CDR1 SGHTA, CDR2 FQGTGA. This CDR3 contains 13 residues. Deletions cut 5 bases from V and 2 bases from J, with 9 bases between. CDR3 residues: CASSVGHNTEAFF. Written as DNA, the CDR3 is TGTGCCAGCAGCGTGGGCCATAACACTGAAGCTTTCTTT.

The chain links TRBV9 to TRBJ1-2, with 12 positions matching TRBD1. V was clipped by 4 bases and J by 7 bases; unmatched bases: 11. The CDR3 totals 16 residues. Per germline, CDR1 SGDLS and CDR2 YYNGEE. The CDR3 DNA is TGTGCCAGCAGCCTAACTCCGGGACAGGGGGCGCTTGGCTACACCTTC. Amino acid sequence: CASSLTPGQGALGYTF.

V usage is TRBV5-1 and J usage is TRBJ1-2; D perhaps matches TRBD1 (5 bases). CDR3 size: 16 residues. The germline V gene has CDR1 SGHRS and CDR2 YFSETQ. The V end was cut by 5 bases, the J end by 5 bases, with 22 bases between. The CDR3 is CASSNVNGRGEYGYTF. CDR3 sequence (DNA): TGCGCCAGCAGTAACGTCAACGGACGGGGGGAGTATGGCTACACCTTC.

The V gene is TRBV11-3, the J gene TRBJ1-1; perhaps TRBD1 as D (5 bases). Per the germline V gene, CDR1 is SGHNT and CDR2 is YENEEA. The CDR3 consists of 13 residues. V lost 5 bases, J lost 8 bases, and 15 bases lay in between. The CDR3 DNA is TGTGCCAGCAGCGTTGGTGGGAACAGGGAAGCTTTCTTT. Amino acids: CASSVGGNREAFF. Based on the CDR3 plus reference TRBV11-3 and TRBJ1-1, the full variable domain is EAGVVQSPRYKIIEKKQPVAFWCNPISGHNTLYWYLQNLGQGPELLIRYENEEAVDDSQLPKDRFSAERLKGVDSTLKIQPAELGDSAVYLCASSVGGNREAFFGQGTRLTVV.

The rearrangement links TRBV5-4 to TRBJ2-2, with a tentative D call TRBD1 (5 bases). V was cut by 1 base and J by 1 base, with 5 bases left in between. The germline V gene has CDR1 SGHNT and CDR2 YYREEE (reference sequence). This CDR3 is built from 14 residues. CDR3 DNA: TGTGCCAGCAGCTTGCAGGGGAACACCGGGGAGCTGTTTTTT. Its protein product is CASSLQGNTGELFF.

V and J are TRBV7-9 and TRBJ2-5; 8 bases agree with TRBD1. Trimming removed 5 bases from V and 3 bases from J; junction bases left unmatched: 2. Per germline, CDR1 SEHNR and CDR2 FQNEAQ (reference sequence). This CDR3 has 13 amino acids. The CDR3 coding sequence is TGTGCCAGCAGCCCGGGACAGGAAGAGACCCAGTACTTC. This encodes CASSPGQEETQYF.

The chain has TRBV27 and TRBJ1-5, with 8 bases lining up with TRBD1. J was trimmed by 6 bases and V by 5 bases; bases with no gene match: 6. The CDR3 is 14 residues long. Germline values: CDR1 MNHEY, CDR2 SMNVEV (reference sequence). The CDR3 is CASSPGGVGQPQHF. The CDR3 DNA sequence: TGTGCCAGCAGTCCAGGGGGCGTTGGTCAGCCCCAGCATTTT.

V is TRBV5-1 and J is TRBJ1-2, with D perhaps TRBD1 (6 bases). This CDR3 region has 15 residues. Trimming took off 1 base at V and 7 bases at J, with 17 bases between the two ends. CDR1 is SGHRS and CDR2 is YFSETQ in the germline V gene. The CDR3 nucleotides read TGCGCCAGCAGCTTGACAGGGAGAGAAATTGGTGGCTACACCTTC. This translates into CASSLTGREIGGYTF. Supplemented by reference TRBV5-1 and TRBJ1-2, the full variable domain reads KAGVTQTPRYLIKTRGQQVTLSCSPISGHRSVSWYQQTPGQGLQFLFEYFSETQRNKGNFPGRFSGRQFSNSRSEMNVSTLELGDSALYLCASSLTGREIGGYTFGSGTRLTVV.

The chain is built from TRBV12-5 and TRBJ2-3, with 10 bases fitting TRBD2. The CDR3 sequence is 18 residues long. The V and J ends lost 2 bases and 6 bases, in that order; junction bases with no gene match: 14. Germline CDR1 reads LGHNT; CDR2 reads FRNRAP. The CDR3 is CASGLTRAGGFSRDTQYF. The CDR3 DNA reads as TGTGCTAGTGGTTTGACCCGAGCGGGGGGGTTCTCTCGCGATACGCAGTATTTT.

The rearrangement links TRBV5-1 to TRBJ1-2, with TRBD1 matching over 7 bases. This CDR3 is 14 amino acids long. Unmatched junction bases numbered 6, after V lost 4 bases and J lost 3 bases. Germline assignment: CDR1 SGHRS and CDR2 YFSETQ. CDR3 sequence (DNA): TGCGCCAGCAGCACTAGACAGGGATACTATGGCTACACCTTC. Its translation is CASSTRQGYYGYTF.